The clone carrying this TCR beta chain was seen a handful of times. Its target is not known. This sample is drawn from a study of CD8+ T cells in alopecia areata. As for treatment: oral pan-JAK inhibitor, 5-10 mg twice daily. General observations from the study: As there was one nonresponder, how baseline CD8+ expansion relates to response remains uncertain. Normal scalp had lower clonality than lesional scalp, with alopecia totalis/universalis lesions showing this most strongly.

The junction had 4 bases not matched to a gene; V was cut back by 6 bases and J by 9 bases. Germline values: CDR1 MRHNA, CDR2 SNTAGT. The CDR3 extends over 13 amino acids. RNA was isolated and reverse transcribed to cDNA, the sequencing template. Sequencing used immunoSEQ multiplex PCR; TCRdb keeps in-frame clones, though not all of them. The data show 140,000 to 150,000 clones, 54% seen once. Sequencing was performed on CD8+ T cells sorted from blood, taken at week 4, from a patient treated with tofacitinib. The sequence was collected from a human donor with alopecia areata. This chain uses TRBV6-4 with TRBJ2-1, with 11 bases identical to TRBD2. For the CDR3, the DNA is TGTGCCAGCAGGCCGACTAGCGGGGCTGAGCAGTTCTTC. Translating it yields CASRPTSGAEQFF.